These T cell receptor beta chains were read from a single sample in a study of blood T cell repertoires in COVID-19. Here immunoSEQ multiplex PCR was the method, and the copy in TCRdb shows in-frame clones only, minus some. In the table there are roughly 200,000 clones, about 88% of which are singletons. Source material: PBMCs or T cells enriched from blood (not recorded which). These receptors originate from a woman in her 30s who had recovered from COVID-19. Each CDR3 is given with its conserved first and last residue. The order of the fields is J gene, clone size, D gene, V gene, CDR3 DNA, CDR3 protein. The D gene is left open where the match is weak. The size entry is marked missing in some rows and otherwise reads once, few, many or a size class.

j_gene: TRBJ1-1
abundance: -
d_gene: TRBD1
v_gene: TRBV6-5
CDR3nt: TGTGCCAGCAGTTACGCGGGACAGGGGGCCACTGAAGCTTTCTTT
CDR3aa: CASSYAGQGATEAFF

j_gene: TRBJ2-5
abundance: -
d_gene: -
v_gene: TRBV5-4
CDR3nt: TGTGCCAGCAGCCCCCTGGGGGGAGTCCAAGAGACCCAGTACTTC
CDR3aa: CASSPLGGVQETQYF

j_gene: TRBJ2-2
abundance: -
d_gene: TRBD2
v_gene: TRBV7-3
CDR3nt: TGTGCCAGCAGCCTTGCGGGGGGCGGCACCGGGGAGCTGTTTTTT
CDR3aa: CASSLAGGGTGELFF

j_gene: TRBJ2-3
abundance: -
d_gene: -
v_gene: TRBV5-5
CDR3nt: TGTGCCAGCAGCAGAAGGCGGGGAGACACAGATACGCAGTATTTT
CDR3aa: CASSRRRGDTDTQYF

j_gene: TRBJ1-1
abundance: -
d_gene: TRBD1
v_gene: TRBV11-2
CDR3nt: TGTGCCAGCAGCCACACACAGGGGTTGACTGAAGCTTTCTTT
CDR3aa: CASSHTQGLTEAFF

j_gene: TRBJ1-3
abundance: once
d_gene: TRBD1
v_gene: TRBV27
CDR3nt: TGTGCCAGCAGTTCGAGAAACCTTACAGGGGGCCACTCTGGAAACACCATATATTTT
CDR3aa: CASSSRNLTGGHSGNTIYF

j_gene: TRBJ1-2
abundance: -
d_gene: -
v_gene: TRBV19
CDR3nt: TGTGCCAGTGGCAGGCAGTTCTATGGCTACACCTTC
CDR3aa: CASGRQFYGYTF

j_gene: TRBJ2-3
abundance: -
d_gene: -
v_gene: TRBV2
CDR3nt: TGTGCCAGCAGTAAGGGAGGCACAGATACGCAGTATTTT
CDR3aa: CASSKGGTDTQYF

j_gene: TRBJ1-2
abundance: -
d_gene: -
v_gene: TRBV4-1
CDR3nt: TGCGCCAGCAGTCACGGCGCCCCCCGGGACTATGGCTACACCTTC
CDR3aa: CASSHGAPRDYGYTF

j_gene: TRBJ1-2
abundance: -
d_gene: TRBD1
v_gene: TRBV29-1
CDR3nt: TGCAGCGTTGACATAGGTCAGGGGGATGGCTACACCTTC
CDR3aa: CSVDIGQGDGYTF

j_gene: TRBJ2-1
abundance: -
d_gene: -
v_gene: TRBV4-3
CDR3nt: TGCGCCAGCAGCCAAGTTTCGGCAGGGGACGGGAATGAGCAGTTCTTC
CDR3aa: CASSQVSAGDGNEQFF

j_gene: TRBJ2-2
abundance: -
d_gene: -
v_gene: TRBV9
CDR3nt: TGTGCCAGCAGCGAACAGGGTCCCGGGGAGCTGTTTTTT
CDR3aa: CASSEQGPGELFF

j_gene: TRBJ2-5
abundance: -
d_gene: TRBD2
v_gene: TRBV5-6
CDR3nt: TGTGCCAGCAGCTTGGCTCCTAGCGGGGGGGCAGAGACCCAGTACTTC
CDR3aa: CASSLAPSGGAETQYF

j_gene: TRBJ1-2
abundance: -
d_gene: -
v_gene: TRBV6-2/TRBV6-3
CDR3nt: TGTGCCAGCAGTTACGCGGTCTTTCGTGGCTACACCTTC
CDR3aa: CASSYAVFRGYTF

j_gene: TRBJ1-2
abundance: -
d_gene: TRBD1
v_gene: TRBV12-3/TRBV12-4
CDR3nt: TGTGCCAGCAGCGACAGGGCCTATGGCTACACCTTC
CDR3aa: CASSDRAYGYTF

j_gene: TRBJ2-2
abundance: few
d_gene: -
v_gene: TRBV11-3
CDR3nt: TGTGCCAGCAGCTTAGATGGTTCAGGGTCGACGAGGACCGGGGAGCTGTTTTTT
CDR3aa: CASSLDGSGSTRTGELFF

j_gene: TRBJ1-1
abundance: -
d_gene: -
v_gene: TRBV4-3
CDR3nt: TGCGCCAGCAGCCAAGCGGGGAGGAATGAAGCTTTCTTT
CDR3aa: CASSQAGRNEAFF

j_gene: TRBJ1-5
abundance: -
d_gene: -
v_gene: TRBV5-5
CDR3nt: TGTGCCAGCAGCTTGGGACAGCACAATCAGCCCCAGCATTTT
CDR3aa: CASSLGQHNQPQHF

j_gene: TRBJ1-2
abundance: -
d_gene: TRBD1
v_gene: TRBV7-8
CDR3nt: TGTGCCAGCAGCCGAGGTCTCCGGGACAGTAATGACTATGGCTACACCTTC
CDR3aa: CASSRGLRDSNDYGYTF

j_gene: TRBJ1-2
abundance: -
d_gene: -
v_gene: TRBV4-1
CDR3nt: TGCGCCAGCAGCCAGAGACAGGCGGATAGGAACTATGGCTACACCTTC
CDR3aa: CASSQRQADRNYGYTF

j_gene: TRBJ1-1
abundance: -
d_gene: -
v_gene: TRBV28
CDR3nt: TGTGCCAGCAGATCCCAATCTACCGGACAGTTCACTGAAGCTTTCTTT
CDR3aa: CASRSQSTGQFTEAFF

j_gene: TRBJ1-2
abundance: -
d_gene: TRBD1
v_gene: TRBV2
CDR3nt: TGTGCCAGCAGGCTAGAGGGACAGAACTATGGCTACACCTTC
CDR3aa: CASRLEGQNYGYTF

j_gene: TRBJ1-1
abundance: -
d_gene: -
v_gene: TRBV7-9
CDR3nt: TGTGCCAGCAGCCAGGTCAGCACTGAAGCTTTCTTT
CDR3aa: CASSQVSTEAFF

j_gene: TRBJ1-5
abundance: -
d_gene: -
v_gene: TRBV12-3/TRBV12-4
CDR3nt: TGTGCCAGCAGTTTTCTGGCCAATCAGCCCCAGCATTTT
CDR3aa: CASSFLANQPQHF

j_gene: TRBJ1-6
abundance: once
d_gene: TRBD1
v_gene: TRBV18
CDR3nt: TGTGCCAGCTCACCTACAACCCCCGGGACAGGGCAATCACCCCTCCACTTT
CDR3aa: CASSPTTPGTGQSPLHF

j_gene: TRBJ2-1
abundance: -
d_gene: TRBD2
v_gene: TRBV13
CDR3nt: TGTGCCAGCAGCTTAGGGGCTAGCGGGGGATACAATGAGCAGTTCTTC
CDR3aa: CASSLGASGGYNEQFF

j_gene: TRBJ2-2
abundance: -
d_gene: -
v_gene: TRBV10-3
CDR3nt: TGTGCCATCAGTGAGTCCCACTACAGGGAATACACCGGGGAGCTGTTTTTT
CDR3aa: CAISESHYREYTGELFF

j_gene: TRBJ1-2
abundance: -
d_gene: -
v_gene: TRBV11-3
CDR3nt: TGTGCCAGCAGCTCAGTTAGAGGAGGTGGCTACACCTTC
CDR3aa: CASSSVRGGGYTF

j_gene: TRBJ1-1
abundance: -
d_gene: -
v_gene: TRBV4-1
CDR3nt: TGCGCCAGCAGCCCTACAGGGACCCACACTGAAGCTTTCTTT
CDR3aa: CASSPTGTHTEAFF

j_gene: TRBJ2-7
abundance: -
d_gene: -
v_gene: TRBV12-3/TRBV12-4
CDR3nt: TGTGCCAGCAGTGTAAGGCGGTGGTACGAGCAGTACTTC
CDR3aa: CASSVRRWYEQYF

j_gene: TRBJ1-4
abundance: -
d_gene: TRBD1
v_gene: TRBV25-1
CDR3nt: TGTGCCAGTAAACCACAGGGGTCTAATGAAAAACTGTTTTTT
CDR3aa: CASKPQGSNEKLFF

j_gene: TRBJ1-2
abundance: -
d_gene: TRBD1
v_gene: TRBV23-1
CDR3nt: TGCGCCAGCAGTCAACCTGGGACAGCTATATATGGCTACACCTTC
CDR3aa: CASSQPGTAIYGYTF

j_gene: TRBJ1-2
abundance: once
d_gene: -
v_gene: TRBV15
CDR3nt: TGTGCCACCAGCAGAGATAGGGGCCGGTCTACAAAATATGGCTACACCTTC
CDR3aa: CATSRDRGRSTKYGYTF

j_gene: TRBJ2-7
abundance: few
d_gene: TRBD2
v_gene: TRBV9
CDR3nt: TGTGCCAGCAGCGTAGGTCCTAGCGGGTACTACGAGCAGTACTTC
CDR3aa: CASSVGPSGYYEQYF

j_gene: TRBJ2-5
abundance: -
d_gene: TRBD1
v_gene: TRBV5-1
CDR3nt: TGCGCCAGCAGCTCAACTACGGACAGGACCCAAGAGACCCAGTACTTC
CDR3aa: CASSSTTDRTQETQYF

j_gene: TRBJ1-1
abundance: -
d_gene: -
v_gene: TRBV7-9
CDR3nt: TGTGCCAGCAGTAAGAACCCTGGGGGCAGGAACACTGAAGCTTTCTTT
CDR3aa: CASSKNPGGRNTEAFF

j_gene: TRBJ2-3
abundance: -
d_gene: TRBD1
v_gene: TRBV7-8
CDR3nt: TGTGCCAGCAGCTCTGGACAGGGGCCCGATACGCAGTATTTT
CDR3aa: CASSSGQGPDTQYF